This TCR beta chain was retrieved from a study of post-analysis software for immune sequencing data. Study-wide background: Some patients lacked subtype; others had relapsing-remitting, secondary progressive or progressive-relapsing disease.

Unique molecular identifiers featured in each of the TCR beta cDNA libraries. Each sample of about 1 to 10 million input T cells yielded around 500,000 cDNA molecules, so each molecule approximated one T cell. TCRdb itself ran the PCR reads through MiXCR, one entry per CDR3 protein. The sample has 400,000 to 500,000 distinct CDR3 sequences; 39% are singletons. Study-level findings and limits: Comparison of patients with controls showed four or five TRBV segments more frequent in patients, TRBV5-6, TRBV5-1 and TRBV20-1 among them.

CDR1 SGHTA and CDR2 FQGNSA come from the germline V gene. Trimming took 5 bases from V and 3 from J; bases not matched to a gene: 8. This CDR3 is built from 16 residues. The table lists this clonotype with a few counts. Its target is not known. Sequencing was done on a sample of blood. V and J are TRBV7-2 and TRBJ2-1; 9 nucleotides match TRBD2. This receptor was taken from a girl aged 2-9 years with multiple sclerosis. CDR3 DNA: TGTGCCAGCAGCCGAATGAGGCGGGAGGGCTACAATGAGCAGTTCTTC. It yields the protein CASSRMRREGYNEQFF.